The 4 T cell receptor beta chains presented below share a single source sample, sequenced in a study of T cell repertoires in cytomegalovirus infection. These TCRs' antigens remain unknown. TCRdb redid the calling of the reads with MiXCR, one entry per CDR3 protein. Of some 940,000 distinct CDR3 sequences listed, more than 25% are singletons. Material: cultured CD8+ T cells from PBMCs, obtained from culture after CMV antigen stimulation. All receptors derive from a human donor in good health (CMV status not recorded). Some clones in this sample may be carry-over from other donors' samples.

This rearrangement joins TRBV4-1 to TRBJ2-1; the D is unclear. CDR3 length equals 15 residues. With 0 bases removed from V and 3 bases from J, the gap between germline ends came to 9 bases. Per germline, CDR1 MGHRA and CDR2 YSYEKL. CDR3 sequence reads: CASSQESGFYNEQFF. The CDR3 bases are TGCGCCAGCAGCCAAGAATCTGGTTTCTACAATGAGCAGTTCTTC.

This clonotype was seen more than once but under ten times. The chain employs TRBV27 and TRBJ1-1, with D possibly matching TRBD1 (5 bases). Trimming removed 0 bases at V and 9 bases at J, with 11 bases between. The V gene's germline CDR1 is MNHEY and CDR2 SMNVEV (reference sequence). The CDR3 contains 13 residues. CDR3 amino acids: CASSLSQGRKAFF. CDR3 sequence (DNA): TGTGCCAGCAGTTTATCCCAGGGAAGAAAAGCTTTCTTT.

V and J are TRBV12-3 or TRBV12-4 and TRBJ2-1; D gene unclear. Trimming removed 5 bases at V and 9 bases at J, with 8 bases between. The CDR3 length is 11 residues. CDR3 region: CASSPNIEQFF. The CDR3 region has the DNA TGTGCCAGCAGTCCCAACATTGAGCAGTTCTTC.

This clonotype has ten or more counts. V usage is TRBV7-8 and J usage is TRBJ1-3; D gene unclear. The ends were cut back, 2 bases at V and 0 bases at J, with 8 bases in the middle. Per germline, CDR1 SGHVS and CDR2 FQNEAQ. The CDR3 contains 15 residues. This chain's CDR3 is CASSLNRYSGNTIYF. The CDR3 DNA sequence: TGTGCCAGCAGCTTAAACCGGTACTCTGGAAACACCATATATTTT.